This T cell receptor (beta chain) derives from a study of cytotoxic CD8 clonotypes in ibrutinib-treated CLL (dated by TCRdb to about 2021). In terms of the full investigation: The cohort was composed of under 12 relapsed/refractory and about 15 treatment-naive patients; IGHV unmutated status was identified in some 17 patients. Responses were partial in around 24 patients and complete in 2; after median around 68 months follow-up, around 15 stayed in remission and approximately twelve progressed. The response samples were drawn at a median of approximately twelve months into treatment, with a range of about 6 to 40 months. An average of 255,043 productive templates and 94,082 productive rearrangements was obtained per sample. Longitudinal samples were available for about 30% of the roughly 90 trial participants. Cryopreserved peripheral blood mononuclear cells were collected at three points: before therapy, at response, and at either sustained remission or disease progression. Study-wide findings and limitations: Sustained-remission and progressing patients did not have matched sampling times, and lymph node repertoires were not examined. Clonality rose at ibrutinib response, remained stable during sustained remission, and dropped back toward baseline at progression. At baseline, clonality was higher than in age-matched healthy donors and showed a strong correlation with circulating CD8+ T-cell counts. Public clonotypes were rare and either contracted or stayed stable during treatment, and the rise in clonality at ibrutinib response reflected the expansion of private clonotypes.

A MiSeq instrument was used for deep resolution sequencing, which targeted depths ranging from 1 in 1 million up to 1 in 200,000 T cells, with coverage averaging 10x for each clonotype. The immunoSEQ hsTCRB Kit was used to generate TCR beta libraries. Concerning the study's data processing: Data were analyzed with ImmunoSEQ Data Assistant and ImmunoSEQ Analyzer, with V, D and J genes assigned per IMGT definitions. Clonality was computed as one minus normalized Shannon entropy of productive rearrangement frequencies, ranging from 0 to 1. Only overrepresented clonotypes making up at least 0.05% of each patient's repertoire were included in the public clonotype analysis. Fewer than 15 repertoires from age-matched healthy donors, obtained from immuneACCESS, served as clonality controls. TCRdb limited this immuneACCESS table to in-frame rearrangements with V and J called. A share of clones is missing; checked studies link under half to unresolved V genes, and the rest is unexplained. That table furnishes V, J and clone size, whereas the DNA furnished D and trimming. Counted in this sample were thousands of clones; roughly 84% of them appeared once. About 3.7% of the sample goes to the ten largest clones.

Roughly 1.8 micrograms of genomic DNA were extracted from cryopreserved PBMCs for TCR beta library preparation. Longitudinal blood samples from CLL patients on ibrutinib monotherapy underwent high-throughput TCR beta sequencing. The patients were enrolled in a single-center, open-label phase 2 trial of ibrutinib monotherapy. Concerning this clone: Its antigen is currently not known. One base away there is no much larger clone; base qualities are not given.

Including cysteine and phenylalanine, the CDR3 has 15 amino acids. Only CDR3 DNA is held: 45 bases, read in frame from base 1. According to the germline V gene, CDR1 reads MDHEN and CDR2 reads SYDVKM. The germline ends are 19 bases apart after V is trimmed by 5 bases and J by 6 bases. This sample comprised PBMCs, obtained before ibrutinib treatment. The sequence was collected from a human donor with chronic lymphocytic leukemia. The rearrangement joined TRBV28 to TRBJ1-2; the best D guess is TRBD1, with 5 bases matching. The nucleotides are TGTGCCAGCAGTCTCCCCCTAGGCAGGGAACATGGCTACACCTTC. Protein translation: CASSLPLGREHGYTF.